Listed below are T cell receptor beta chains from one sample, sequenced in a study of identical twins. TCRdb re-derived calls from the 5' RACE reads in MiXCR, one entry per CDR3 protein. The table has approximately 600,000 distinct CDR3 sequences, roughly 9.9% seen once. These data also formed part of another study, on yellow fever vaccine responses in identical twins.

Sequencing input: PBMCs. These receptors were taken from a woman between 18 and 29 years old in good health. Both conserved end residues are part of each CDR3. A D gene is named only where the DNA matches it firmly. Expanded clones get a size class; other rows say once, few or many, or leave the size out.

v_gene	abundance	d_gene	j_gene	CDR3aa	CDR3nt
TRBV12-3/TRBV12-4	few	TRBD2	TRBJ2-7	CASSFRLAAYEQYF	TGTGCCAGCAGTTTCCGACTAGCTGCGTACGAGCAGTACTTC
TRBV12-3/TRBV12-4	NA	NA	TRBJ2-1	CASSVLGKQFF	TGTGCCAGCAGTGTCCTAGGGAAGCAGTTCTTC
TRBV20-1	many	NA	TRBJ2-3	CSARAPGFSPDTQYF	TGCAGTGCTAGAGCTCCAGGGTTCAGCCCCGATACGCAGTATTTT
TRBV27	few	NA	TRBJ1-2	CASRRGGGGYTF	TGTGCCAGCAGGAGGGGGGGGGGCGGCTACACCTTC
TRBV4-3	many	NA	TRBJ2-2	CASSQDFGAPSGELFF	TGCGCCAGCAGCCAAGATTTCGGAGCCCCGTCCGGGGAGCTGTTTTTT
TRBV11-1	NA	NA	TRBJ1-6	CASSRVGANSPLHF	TGTGCCAGCAGCCGGGTCGGCGCTAATTCACCCCTCCACTTT
TRBV4-3	few	NA	TRBJ1-2	CASSQNKGPDDGYTF	TGCGCCAGCAGCCAGAATAAAGGGCCTGACGATGGCTACACCTTC
TRBV12-3/TRBV12-4	many	TRBD2	TRBJ2-1	CASSPRTSSYNEQFF	TGTGCCAGCAGTCCCCGGACTAGCAGCTACAATGAGCAGTTCTTC
TRBV29-1	many	NA	TRBJ2-7	CSALEGPEQYF	TGCAGCGCGTTGGAGGGTCCCGAGCAGTACTTC
TRBV5-1	many	NA	TRBJ1-1	CASSDTGTLGAEAFF	TGCGCCAGCAGCGATACCGGGACATTGGGGGCTGAAGCTTTCTTT
TRBV20-1	few	TRBD1	TRBJ2-1	CSASTGQGPNEQFF	TGCAGTGCTTCGACGGGACAGGGGCCTAATGAGCAGTTCTTC
TRBV7-2	NA	NA	TRBJ2-3	CASSSRAPDTQYF	TGTGCCAGCAGCTCCCGGGCCCCAGATACGCAGTATTTT
TRBV29-1	few	NA	TRBJ1-6	CSVEGAGITYNSPLHF	TGCAGCGTTGAGGGAGCAGGGATAACCTATAATTCACCCCTCCACTTT
TRBV29-1	few	TRBD1	TRBJ1-2	CSAPDRVRDGYTF	TGCAGCGCGCCGGACAGGGTGAGGGATGGCTACACCTTC
TRBV12-3/TRBV12-4	NA	NA	TRBJ2-7	CASRSYQSEQYF	TGTGCCAGCAGATCCTATCAGTCCGAGCAGTACTTC
TRBV20-1	NA	NA	TRBJ2-1	CSASGVTDEQFF	TGCAGTGCTTCAGGGGTCACGGATGAGCAGTTCTTC
TRBV7-9	NA	TRBD2	TRBJ2-5	CASSALTSGRGETQYF	TGTGCCAGCAGCGCCCTGACTAGCGGGAGAGGAGAGACCCAGTACTTC
TRBV5-1	many	NA	TRBJ2-2	CASSLGGKTGELFF	TGCGCCAGCAGCTTGGGGGGAAAAACCGGGGAGCTGTTTTTT
TRBV24-1	many	NA	TRBJ2-3	CATSDPELVGRSRDTQYF	TGTGCCACCAGTGACCCGGAGTTAGTAGGAAGGTCCCGAGATACGCAGTATTTT
TRBV6-5	many	NA	TRBJ1-2	CASSYSQDRSYGYTF	TGTGCCAGCAGTTACTCCCAAGACAGGAGCTATGGCTACACCTTC